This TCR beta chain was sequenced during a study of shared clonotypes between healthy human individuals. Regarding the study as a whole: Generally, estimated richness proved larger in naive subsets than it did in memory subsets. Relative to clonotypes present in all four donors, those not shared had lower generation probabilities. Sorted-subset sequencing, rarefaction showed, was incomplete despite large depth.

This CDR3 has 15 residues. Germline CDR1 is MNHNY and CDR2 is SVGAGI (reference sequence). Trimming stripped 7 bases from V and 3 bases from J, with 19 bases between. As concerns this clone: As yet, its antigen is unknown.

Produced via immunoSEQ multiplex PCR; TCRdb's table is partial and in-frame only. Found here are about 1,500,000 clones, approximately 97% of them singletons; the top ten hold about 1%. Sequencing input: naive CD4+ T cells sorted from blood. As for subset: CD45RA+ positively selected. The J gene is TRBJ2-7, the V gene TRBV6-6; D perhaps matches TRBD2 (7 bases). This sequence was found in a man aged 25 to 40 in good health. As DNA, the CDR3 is TGTGCCAGCACCTTTTCGGGGGGCGCAAACTACGAGCAGTACTTC. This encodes CASTFSGGANYEQYF.